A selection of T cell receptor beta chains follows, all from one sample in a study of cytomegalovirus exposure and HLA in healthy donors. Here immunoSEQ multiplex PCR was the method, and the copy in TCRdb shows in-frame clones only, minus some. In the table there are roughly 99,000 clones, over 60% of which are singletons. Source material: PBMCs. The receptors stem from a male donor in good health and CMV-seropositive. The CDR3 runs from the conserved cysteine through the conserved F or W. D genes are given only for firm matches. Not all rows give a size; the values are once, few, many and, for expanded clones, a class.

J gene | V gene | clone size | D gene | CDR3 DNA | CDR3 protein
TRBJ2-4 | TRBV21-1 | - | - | TGTGCCAGCAGCAACGGACTAGCAGACATTCAGTACTTC | CASSNGLADIQYF
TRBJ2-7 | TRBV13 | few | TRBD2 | TGTGCCAGCAGCCGGACTAGCGGGACAGGCGAGCAGTACTTC | CASSRTSGTGEQYF
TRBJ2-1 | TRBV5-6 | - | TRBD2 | TGTGCCAGCAGCTTGGTGAGCGGGGGGTCTTACAATGAGCAGTTCTTC | CASSLVSGGSYNEQFF
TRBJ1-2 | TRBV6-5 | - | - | TGTGCCTTGTCCGGGGACGGGAGCTATGGCTACACCTTC | CALSGDGSYGYTF
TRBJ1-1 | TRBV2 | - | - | TGTGCCAGCAGTCGAGGGAATGAAGCTTTCTTT | CASSRGNEAFF
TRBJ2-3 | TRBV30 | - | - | TGTGCCTGGAGGACGGCGGGGGCCGCAGATACGCAGTATTTT | CAWRTAGAADTQYF
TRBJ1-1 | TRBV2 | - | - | TGTGCCAGCAGTGACGGGGGAGATTGGACTGAAGCTTTCTTT | CASSDGGDWTEAFF
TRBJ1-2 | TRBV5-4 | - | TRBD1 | TGTGCCAGCAGCCACCCGGGACAGGTTGTCTATGGCTACACCTTC | CASSHPGQVVYGYTF
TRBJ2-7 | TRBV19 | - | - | TGTGCCAGTAGGCGGACACAGTCCTACGAGCAGTACTTC | CASRRTQSYEQYF
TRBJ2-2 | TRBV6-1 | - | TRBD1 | TGTGCCAGCAGTGCCCCGACAGGGCACACCGGGGAGCTGTTTTTT | CASSAPTGHTGELFF
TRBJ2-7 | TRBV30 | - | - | TGTGCCTGGGCCGGGACAAGGATTTACGAGCAGTACTTC | CAWAGTRIYEQYF
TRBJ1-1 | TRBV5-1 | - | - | TGCGCCAGCAGCAAGACAGAGAACACTGAAGCTTTCTTT | CASSKTENTEAFF
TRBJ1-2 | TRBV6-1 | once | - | TGTGCCAGCAATTCCCCACGGACAGCTAACTATGGCTACACCTTC | CASNSPRTANYGYTF
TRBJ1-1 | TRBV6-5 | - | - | TGTGCCAGCAGAGTAGGGGCCACTGAAGCTTTCTTT | CASRVGATEAFF
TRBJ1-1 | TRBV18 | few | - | TGTGCCAGCTCACCCAACATACTGAACACTGAAGCTTTCTTT | CASSPNILNTEAFF
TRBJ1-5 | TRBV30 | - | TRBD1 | TGTGCCTGCACCGGACAGGCCAATCAGCCCCAGCATTTT | CACTGQANQPQHF
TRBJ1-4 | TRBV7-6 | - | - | TGTGCCAGCAGCTTAGCTTCCTTGGAAAAACTGTTTTTT | CASSLASLEKLFF
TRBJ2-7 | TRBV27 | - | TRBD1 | TGTGCCAGCAGTCAGACAGGGTCCGGGGACGAGCAGTACTTC | CASSQTGSGDEQYF
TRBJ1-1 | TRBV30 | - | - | TGTGCCTGGAGTGTGGGGGGGGACACTGAAGCTTTCTTT | CAWSVGGDTEAFF
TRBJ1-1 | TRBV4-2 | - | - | TGTGCCAGCAGCCACGCGCAGGCTGAAGCTTTCTTT | CASSHAQAEAFF
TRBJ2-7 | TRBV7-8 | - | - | TGTGCCAGCAGCTTAGCCAGCCAAGGGGACTACGAGCAGTACTTC | CASSLASQGDYEQYF
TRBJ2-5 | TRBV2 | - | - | TGTGCCAGCAGTGAACTAGTGGAGACCCAGTACTTC | CASSELVETQYF
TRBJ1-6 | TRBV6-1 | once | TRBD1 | TGTGCCAGCAGGACAGGGAACAAATCACCCCTCCACTTT | CASRTGNKSPLHF
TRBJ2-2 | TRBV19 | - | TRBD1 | TGTGCCAGTAGAGGGACAGGTTACACCGGGGAGCTGTTTTTT | CASRGTGYTGELFF
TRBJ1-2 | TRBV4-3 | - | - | TGCGCCAGCAGCCAAGATACATCGGCGGCAGGGATACGCTATGGCTACACCTTC | CASSQDTSAAGIRYGYTF
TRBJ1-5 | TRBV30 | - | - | TGTGCCTGGGGAGGTATTAGCAATCAGCCCCAGCATTTT | CAWGGISNQPQHF
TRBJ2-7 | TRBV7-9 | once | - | TGTGCCAGCAGCTTAGGGGGACAAGGCTACGAGCAGTACTTC | CASSLGGQGYEQYF
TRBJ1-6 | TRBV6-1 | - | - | TGTGCCAGCAGCCAGCAAAGTGGGGCTTCACCCCTCCACTTT | CASSQQSGASPLHF
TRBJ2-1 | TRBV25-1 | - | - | TGTGCCAGCAGACCAGTGTCCTACAATGAGCAGTTCTTC | CASRPVSYNEQFF
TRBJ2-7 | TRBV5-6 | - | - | TGTGCCAGCAGCTCTAGGGGCGAGCAGTACTTC | CASSSRGEQYF
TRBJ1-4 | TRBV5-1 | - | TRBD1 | TGCGCCAGCAGCTGGACAGGGGGCGTGACTAATGAAAAACTGTTTTTT | CASSWTGGVTNEKLFF
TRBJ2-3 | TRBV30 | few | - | TGTGCCTGGAGTCGAGACAGCTTCGATACGCAGTATTTT | CAWSRDSFDTQYF
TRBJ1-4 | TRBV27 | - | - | TGTGCCAGCAGTTTAAAACCGATGACAGGCGGAAATGAAAAACTGTTTTTT | CASSLKPMTGGNEKLFF
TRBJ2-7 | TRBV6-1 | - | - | TGTGCCAGCAGCGACAAGTACGAGCAGTACTTC | CASSDKYEQYF
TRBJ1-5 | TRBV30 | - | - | TGTGCCTGGAGCGCGGGCCTCAATCAGCCCCAGCATTTT | CAWSAGLNQPQHF
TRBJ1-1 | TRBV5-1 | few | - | TGCGCCAGCAGCTTAGGGCAGGGGTCAAACACTGAAGCTTTCTTT | CASSLGQGSNTEAFF
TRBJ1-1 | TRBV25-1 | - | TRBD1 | TGTGCCAGCAGTGAGACAGGGGGCACCACTGAAGCTTTCTTT | CASSETGGTTEAFF
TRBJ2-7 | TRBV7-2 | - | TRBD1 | TGTGCCAGCAGCGTCGGGACAGACCCCTACGAGCAGTACTTC | CASSVGTDPYEQYF
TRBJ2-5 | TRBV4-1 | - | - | TGCGCCAGCAGCCAAGAAGAGATAACAGAGACCCAGTACTTC | CASSQEEITETQYF
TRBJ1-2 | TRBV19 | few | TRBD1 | TGTGCCAGTAGTACGGGACAGGGCTATGGCTACACCTTC | CASSTGQGYGYTF
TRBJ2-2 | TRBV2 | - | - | TGTGCCAGCAGTGAGACACGGAACACCGGGGAGCTGTTTTTT | CASSETRNTGELFF
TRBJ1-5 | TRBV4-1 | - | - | TGCGCCAGCAGCCCCGAAGGGACTTATCAGCCCCAGCATTTT | CASSPEGTYQPQHF
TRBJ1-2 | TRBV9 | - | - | TGTGCCAGCAGCGCGTACTATGGCTACACCTTC | CASSAYYGYTF
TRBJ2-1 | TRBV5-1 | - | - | TGCGCCAGCAGCTTGACTCAGGTCGACAATGAGCAGTTCTTC | CASSLTQVDNEQFF
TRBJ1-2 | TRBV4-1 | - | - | TGCGCCAGCAGCCAAGATCGTGGAGGGTTTGAGGGCTACACCTTC | CASSQDRGGFEGYTF
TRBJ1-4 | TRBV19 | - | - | TGTGCCAGGACAAAGGGAAGCCGGTTCTTGTCAGGGTTATTTGAAAAACTGTTTTTT | CARTKGSRFLSGLFEKLFF
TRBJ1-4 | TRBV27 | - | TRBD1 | TGTGCCAGCAGTTCAAGACAGGGGGTAGGTGAAAAACTGTTTTTT | CASSSRQGVGEKLFF
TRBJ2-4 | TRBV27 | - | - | TGTGCCAGCAGTCGGAGGAATACCAAAAACATTCAGTACTTC | CASSRRNTKNIQYF
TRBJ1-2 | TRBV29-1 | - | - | TGCAGCGTTCGTCTTCGCGGGGCGTTATACGGCTACACCTTC | CSVRLRGALYGYTF
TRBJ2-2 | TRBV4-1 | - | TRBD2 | TGCGCCAGCAGCCAAGGGGCGGGGGGGAACACCGGGGAGCTGTTTTTT | CASSQGAGGNTGELFF
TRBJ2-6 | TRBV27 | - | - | TGTGCCAGCAGTCCTCTCGGGGTAGTTGGGGCCAACGTCCTGACTTTC | CASSPLGVVGANVLTF
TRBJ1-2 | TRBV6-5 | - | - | TGTGCCAGCAGCCCCGAAGGAGGGGTGGTTGGCTACACCTTC | CASSPEGGVVGYTF
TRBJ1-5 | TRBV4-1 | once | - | TGCGTCAGCAGCCAAGCTTATTCCGGGGTTGCGGTACAGCCCCAGCATTTT | CVSSQAYSGVAVQPQHF
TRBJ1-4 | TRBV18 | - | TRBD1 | TGTGCCAGCTCACCATCCCAGGGGGCGCAAGAAAAACTGTTTTTT | CASSPSQGAQEKLFF
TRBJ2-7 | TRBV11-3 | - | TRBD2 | TGTGCCAGCAGAAAGACTAGCGGGGGCCCGAACGAGCAGTACTTC | CASRKTSGGPNEQYF
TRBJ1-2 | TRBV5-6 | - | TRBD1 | TGTGCCAGCAGCTTAAGGGACAGGGATGGCTACACCTTC | CASSLRDRDGYTF
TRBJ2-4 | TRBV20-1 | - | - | TGCAGTGCGCCCGAGGGAAACATTCAGTACTTC | CSAPEGNIQYF